This T cell receptor beta chain was documented in a study of shared clonotypes between healthy human individuals. At the level of the study: Per-donor plates numbered three CD4 naive, three CD4 memory, two CD8 naive and one CD8 memory. Whole-study findings and limits: The represented genetic and exposure-history diversity was limited by the small number of donors.

The germline CDR1 and CDR2 sequences are MDHEN and SYDVKM. The CDR3 sequence is 17 residues long. The V gene end was trimmed by 3 bases and the J gene end by 3 bases; junction bases not matched to a gene: 12. 200 to 250 ng DNA, about 30,000 T cell genomes, went into each sorted-subset replicate PCR. The data were produced by immunoSEQ multiplex PCR, yet TCRdb's version contains in-frame clones alone and is incomplete. Of 550,000 to 850,000 clones in the sample, 55% to 75% were seen once. Regarding this clone: As yet, its antigen is unknown.

Sequenced sample: memory CD4+ T cells sorted from blood. The subset denotes: CD45RA-negative fraction. This TCR came from a woman in her twenties or thirties in good health. The gene calls are TRBV28 and TRBJ2-3; 7 positions agree with TRBD2. The chain's CDR3 is CASSLAPLAGETDTQYF. The CDR3 DNA is TGTGCCAGCAGTTTGGCCCCCCTGGCGGGAGAAACAGATACGCAGTATTTT.